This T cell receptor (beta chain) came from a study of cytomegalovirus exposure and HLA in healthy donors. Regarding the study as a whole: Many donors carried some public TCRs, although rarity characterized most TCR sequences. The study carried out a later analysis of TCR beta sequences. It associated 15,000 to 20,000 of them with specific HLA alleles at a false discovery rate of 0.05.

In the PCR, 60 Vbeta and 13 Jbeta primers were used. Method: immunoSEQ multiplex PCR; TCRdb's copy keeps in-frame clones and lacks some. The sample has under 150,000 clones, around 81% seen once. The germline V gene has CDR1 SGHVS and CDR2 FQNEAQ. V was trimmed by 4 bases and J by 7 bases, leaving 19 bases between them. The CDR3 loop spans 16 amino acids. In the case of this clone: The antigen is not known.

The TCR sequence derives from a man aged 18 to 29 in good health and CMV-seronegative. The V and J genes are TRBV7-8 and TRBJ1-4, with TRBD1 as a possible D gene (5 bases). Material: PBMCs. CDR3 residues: CASSSTPRDLGEKLFF. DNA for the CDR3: TGTGCCAGCAGCTCCACCCCCAGGGATCTGGGTGAAAAACTGTTTTTT.